The clone carrying this T cell receptor beta chain was counted ten times or more. As yet, its antigen is unknown. The sample is drawn from a study of CD8 T cells in ankylosing spondylitis. The J segment lost 2 bases and the V segment lost 6 bases, leaving 3 bases of the junction unmatched. The germline V gene encodes CDR1 DFQATT and CDR2 SNEGSKA (reference sequence). CDR3 length: 14 residues. Molecular-barcoded quantitative 5'-RACE produced these TCR beta libraries. TCRdb itself ran the 5' RACE reads through MiXCR, one entry per CDR3 protein. The data contain roughly 130,000 distinct CDR3 sequences, roughly 6.6% of them singletons. Overall study results and limits: Prior work had noted some motif variants in reactive arthritis blood and synovial fluid. The disease-linked clones had a CD8+ phenotype and low blood frequencies. Ankylosing spondylitis blood seemed to carry a telltale TCR beta motif made of roughly eight highly homologous variants.

The J gene is TRBJ2-2, the V gene TRBV20-1; 10 bases match TRBD2. The sample comprised blood, either unsorted or a sorted T cell fraction (not recorded which). This clonotype originated in a male donor with ankylosing spondylitis or in good health (not recorded which). In DNA form, the CDR3 reads TGCAGTGCCTGGACTAGCGGAAACACCGGGGAGCTGTTTTTT. Translated: CSAWTSGNTGELFF.